The source of this T cell receptor (beta chain) is a study of somatic mutations in cytotoxic T cells in rheumatoid arthritis. Looking at the study overall: Purity of nearly 100% was reached when some V beta antibody-stained T-cell populations were flow-sorted, including V beta1+ cells sequenced for TCRB. Points from the study as a whole: The study found no significant difference in CD8+ T-cell clonality between rheumatoid arthritis patients and age-matched healthy controls.

The data were produced by immunoSEQ multiplex PCR, yet TCRdb's version contains in-frame clones alone and is incomplete. The sample holds around 16,000 clones; roughly 82% are singletons and the top ten take about 18%. To note about this clone: Its matching antigen is unknown.

The CD4+ and CD8+ fractions came from positive magnetic bead selection and were purity-checked by flow cytometry. This clonotype was sampled from a woman aged 50 to 60 with rheumatoid arthritis. The specimen was CD8+ T cells sorted from blood.

DNA for the CDR3: TGTGCCAGTAGTATGGGGGGGAGGCAAGAGACCCAGTACTTC. Translating gives CASSMGGRQETQYF. The V call is TRBV19, the J call TRBJ2-5, with 7 bases that match TRBD2. Germline trimming cut 3 bases from V and 2 bases from J; bases unmatched to any gene: 3. Per the germline V gene, CDR1 is LNHDA and CDR2 is SQIVND (reference sequence). This CDR3 comprises 14 residues.